Listed below are T cell receptor beta chains from one sample, sequenced in a study of blood T cells in healthy people across ages. TCRdb reanalysed the 5' RACE reads using MiXCR and keeps one entry per CDR3 protein. Seen here are around 870,000 distinct CDR3 sequences, about 28% observed once, and the top ten hold roughly 17%. Sequences were obtained from blood. Every receptor here comes from a woman of 80 years or more in good health. Both conserved end residues are part of each CDR3. A D gene is named only where the DNA matches it firmly. The size entry is marked missing in some rows and otherwise reads once, few, many or a size class.

CDR3nt: TGTGCCAGTACCGTAGGCACCGTCCTTGGCGGCTACACCTTC; CDR3aa: CASTVGTVLGGYTF; v_gene: TRBV19; d_gene: -; j_gene: TRBJ1-2; abundance: few
CDR3nt: TGTGACAGCAGTTACTATATGAGCACAGATACGCAGTATTTT; CDR3aa: CDSSYYMSTDTQYF; v_gene: TRBV6-2/TRBV6-3; d_gene: -; j_gene: TRBJ2-3; abundance: -
CDR3nt: TGTGCCAGCAGTTCTCTATCGACAGTAACAGGGACCATGCTCTTTGGCGAGCAGTACTTC; CDR3aa: CASSSLSTVTGTMLFGEQYF; v_gene: TRBV7-2; d_gene: -; j_gene: TRBJ2-7; abundance: -
CDR3nt: TGCAGTGCTAGAGGTCGGACCTTGCGGGAAAAACTGTTTTTT; CDR3aa: CSARGRTLREKLFF; v_gene: TRBV20-1; d_gene: -; j_gene: TRBJ1-4; abundance: -
CDR3nt: TGTGCCAGCAGCTCTTGGCAGGGGAACACTGAAGCTTTCTTT; CDR3aa: CASSSWQGNTEAFF; v_gene: TRBV11-3; d_gene: -; j_gene: TRBJ1-1; abundance: few
CDR3nt: TGTGCCAGCACCCCGACAGCGAATTCACCCCTCCACTTT; CDR3aa: CASTPTANSPLHF; v_gene: TRBV12-3/TRBV12-4; d_gene: -; j_gene: TRBJ1-6; abundance: many
CDR3nt: TGTGCCAGCAGTTACTCTGCAGGGCCTGCCTACGAGCAGTACTTC; CDR3aa: CASSYSAGPAYEQYF; v_gene: TRBV6-5; d_gene: -; j_gene: TRBJ2-7; abundance: many
CDR3nt: TGTGCCAGCACCGCGGGGGGGCGGAACACAGATACGCAGTATTTT; CDR3aa: CASTAGGRNTDTQYF; v_gene: TRBV7-2; d_gene: TRBD2; j_gene: TRBJ2-3; abundance: once
CDR3nt: TGTGCCAGCAGCTTTACGCCGACAGGGTCCAATGAGCAGTTCTTC; CDR3aa: CASSFTPTGSNEQFF; v_gene: TRBV9; d_gene: TRBD1; j_gene: TRBJ2-1; abundance: many
CDR3nt: TGTGCCAGCAGCTTAGTGGGGCAACCCGAAATCCGCAATGAGCGGTTCTTC; CDR3aa: CASSLVGQPEIRNERFF; v_gene: TRBV7-2; d_gene: -; j_gene: TRBJ2-1; abundance: -
CDR3nt: TGTGCCAGCCGCGCTAGCGGGCGGACCGGGGAGACCCAGTACTTC; CDR3aa: CASRASGRTGETQYF; v_gene: TRBV7-9; d_gene: TRBD2; j_gene: TRBJ2-5; abundance: many
CDR3nt: TGTGCCAGCAGTTTGGCCCTTTACACCGGGGAGCTGTTTTTT; CDR3aa: CASSLALYTGELFF; v_gene: TRBV12-3/TRBV12-4; d_gene: -; j_gene: TRBJ2-2; abundance: few
CDR3nt: TGCAGTGCTAGCCTAGCGGGGGGGCGCACAGATACGCAGTATTTT; CDR3aa: CSASLAGGRTDTQYF; v_gene: TRBV20-1; d_gene: TRBD2; j_gene: TRBJ2-3; abundance: many
CDR3nt: TGTGCCAGCAGATGGGAGAGCACAGATACGCAGTATTTT; CDR3aa: CASRWESTDTQYF; v_gene: TRBV12-3/TRBV12-4; d_gene: -; j_gene: TRBJ2-3; abundance: -
CDR3nt: TGTGCCAGCAGTTGGACAGCGGGCGGCTACACCTTC; CDR3aa: CASSWTAGGYTF; v_gene: TRBV2; d_gene: -; j_gene: TRBJ1-2; abundance: many